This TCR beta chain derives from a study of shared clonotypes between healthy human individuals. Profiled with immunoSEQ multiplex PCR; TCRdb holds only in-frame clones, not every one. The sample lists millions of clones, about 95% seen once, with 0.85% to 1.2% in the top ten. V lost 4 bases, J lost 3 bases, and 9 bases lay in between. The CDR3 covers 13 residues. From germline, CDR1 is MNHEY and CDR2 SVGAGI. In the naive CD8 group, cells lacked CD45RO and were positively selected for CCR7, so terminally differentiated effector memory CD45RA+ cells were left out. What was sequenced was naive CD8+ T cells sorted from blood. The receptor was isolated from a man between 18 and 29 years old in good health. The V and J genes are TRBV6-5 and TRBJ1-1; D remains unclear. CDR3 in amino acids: CASSSGRYTEAFF. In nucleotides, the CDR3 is TGTGCCAGCAGTTCCGGACGGTACACTGAAGCTTTCTTT.